The rows below give T cell receptor beta chains drawn from one sample of a study of blood T cell repertoires in COVID-19. Libraries were prepared by immunoSEQ multiplex PCR; TCRdb keeps only in-frame clonotypes and omits some of them. The profile shows about 82,000 clones, about 80% of them singletons. The sample was peripheral blood. The source is a woman in her thirties or forties with active or convalescent COVID-19. The CDR3 runs from the conserved cysteine through the conserved F or W. The D gene is left open where the match is weak. The listing skips clone size in some rows; elsewhere it reads once, few, many or a size class.

size,D,V,J,DNA,CDR3
-,TRBD2,TRBV2,TRBJ2-7,TGTGCCAGCAGTGACGCGGGAGGGCCGTGGCAGTACTTC,CASSDAGGPWQYF
-,-,TRBV7-9,TRBJ2-1,TGTGCCAGCAGCTCCAGGCCCCTTTACGATGAGCAGTTCTTC,CASSSRPLYDEQFF
-,-,TRBV18,TRBJ1-2,TGTGCCAGCTCACCGGGTCATCAGGACTATGGCTACACCTTC,CASSPGHQDYGYTF
-,TRBD2,TRBV24-1,TRBJ2-1,TGTGCCACCCGGGGTAGCGGGATATCGGATGAGCAGTTCTTC,CATRGSGISDEQFF
-,TRBD2,TRBV27,TRBJ2-3,TGTGCCAGCAGTCTCCGTAGCGGGGGGGCCTTCACAGATACGCAGTATTTT,CASSLRSGGAFTDTQYF
-,TRBD2,TRBV5-4,TRBJ2-1,TGTGCCAGCAGCTTGTATGGACTAGCGGGCAATGAGCAGTTCTTC,CASSLYGLAGNEQFF
-,-,TRBV6-2/TRBV6-3,TRBJ2-6,TGTGCCAGCAGTTTCCCTCACAGGGTCCCCTGGGCCAACGTCCTGACTTTC,CASSFPHRVPWANVLTF
-,-,TRBV27,TRBJ2-3,TGTGCCAGCAGTTTGAGGGCGGGTTTTGGATTGACAGATACGCAGTATTTT,CASSLRAGFGLTDTQYF
-,TRBD2,TRBV7-6,TRBJ2-1,TGTGCCAGCAGCCGGGGACTAAGCTCCTACAATGAGCAGTTCTTC,CASSRGLSSYNEQFF
-,TRBD2,TRBV11-2,TRBJ2-7,TGTGCCAGCAACTCGGGGGCTAGCGGGGGCGTGAAGCAGTACTTC,CASNSGASGGVKQYF
once,-,TRBV7-9,TRBJ1-3,TGTGCCAGCAGCTCAGACAGGCATGGAAACACCATATATTTT,CASSSDRHGNTIYF
few,-,TRBV27,TRBJ2-1,TGTGCCAGCGGGGGCGTCGAGCAGTTCTTC,CASGGVEQFF
-,-,TRBV7-2,TRBJ2-7,TGTGCCAGCAGCTCCCAGCGTCTCGGTGAGCAGTACTTC,CASSSQRLGEQYF
-,-,TRBV12-3/TRBV12-4,TRBJ1-2,TGTGCCAGCAGTCCCCCACCCGGCTATGGCTACACCTTC,CASSPPPGYGYTF
-,TRBD2,TRBV18,TRBJ2-7,TGTGCCAGCTCATCACACGGCGATAGCGGGCACTACGAGCAGTACTTC,CASSSHGDSGHYEQYF
-,-,TRBV11-3,TRBJ2-3,TGTGCCAGCAGCTCGGAGTCTTCCACAGATACGCAGTATTTT,CASSSESSTDTQYF
once,TRBD2,TRBV3-1/TRBV3-2,TRBJ2-3,TGTGCCAGCAGCCTGAGACTAGCGACCACAGATACGCAGTATTTT,CASSLRLATTDTQYF
-,TRBD1,TRBV24-1,TRBJ2-1,TGTGCCACCAGTCCCAGACAGGGGGGGTACGGTGAGCAGTTCTTC,CATSPRQGGYGEQFF
-,TRBD1,TRBV18,TRBJ1-2,TGTGCCAGCTCACGCAAAACAGGGGATGGCTACACCTTC,CASSRKTGDGYTF
-,-,TRBV28,TRBJ1-5,TGTGCCAGCAGCATTGCGGGGCGACTTAATCAGCCCCAGCATTTT,CASSIAGRLNQPQHF
-,-,TRBV19,TRBJ1-2,TGTGCCAGTAGTAATTTTCCGGGAGCCCGGGGATATGGCTACACCTTC,CASSNFPGARGYGYTF
-,TRBD1,TRBV6-6,TRBJ2-4,TGTGCCAGCAGTCGGACAGGAGAACGACTAGCCAAAAACATTCAGTACTTC,CASSRTGERLAKNIQYF
few,TRBD2,TRBV2,TRBJ2-3,TGTGCCAGCAGGGTCCAAGAGCGGGGAGATACGCAGTATTTT,CASRVQERGDTQYF
-,-,TRBV11-2,TRBJ2-7,TGTGCCAGCGGTAGTTACGAGCAGTACTTC,CASGSYEQYF
-,-,TRBV6-5,TRBJ1-5,TGTGCCAGCAGGGGTCCAGGGAATCAGCCCCAGCATTTT,CASRGPGNQPQHF
-,-,TRBV13,TRBJ1-1,TGTGCCAGCAGCCCCCCAAAGAACACTGAAGCTTTCTTT,CASSPPKNTEAFF
-,-,TRBV11-2,TRBJ2-2,TGTGCCAGCATCGTAGCAGCTGCGAACACCGGGGAGCTGTTTTTT,CASIVAAANTGELFF
-,TRBD2,TRBV7-2,TRBJ2-7,TGTGCCAGCACTCTAGCGGGAGGGCCCTGGGAGCAGTACTTC,CASTLAGGPWEQYF
once,TRBD2,TRBV3-1/TRBV3-2,TRBJ2-5,TGTGCCAGCAGCATGCTAGCGGAACAAGAGACCCAGTACTTC,CASSMLAEQETQYF
-,TRBD1,TRBV19,TRBJ2-1,TGTGCCAGTATTGGGCAGGGGGCATCGGGGGCCTACAATGAGCAGTTCTTC,CASIGQGASGAYNEQFF
-,TRBD1,TRBV10-3,TRBJ2-7,TGTGCCATCAGTGCCCTGACAGGGGGCGCATCCTACGAGCAGTACTTC,CAISALTGGASYEQYF
-,-,TRBV7-6,TRBJ1-1,TGTGCCAGCAGCTTAGAGTTGCAGGGCTGGGACACTGAAGCTTTCTTT,CASSLELQGWDTEAFF
-,TRBD1,TRBV5-1,TRBJ1-4,TGCGCCAGCAGCTTGGGGGGACAGGGCAGGTCGACTAATGAAAAACTGTTTTTT,CASSLGGQGRSTNEKLFF
-,-,TRBV28,TRBJ1-5,TGTGCCAGCAGTTTGGCCGGGAATCAGCCCCAGCATTTT,CASSLAGNQPQHF
-,-,TRBV19,TRBJ2-7,TGTGCCAGTAGCCTGACCGGGACAATCTCCTACGAGCAGTACTTC,CASSLTGTISYEQYF
-,TRBD1,TRBV24-1,TRBJ2-2,TGTGCCACCAGTGATTTGTATACAGGGGAAACCGGGGAGCTGTTTTTT,CATSDLYTGETGELFF
few,TRBD1,TRBV11-3,TRBJ1-2,TGTGCCAGCAGCTTAGACGCGGACAGGGGGTATCTTCTTGGCTACACCTTC,CASSLDADRGYLLGYTF
-,TRBD1,TRBV18,TRBJ2-5,TGTGCCAGCTCACCACGGACAGGGGGGATACTTGAAGAGACCCAGTACTTC,CASSPRTGGILEETQYF
-,TRBD1,TRBV7-7,TRBJ2-2,TGTGCTAGCAGCCAGACAGGGGGCTTGAACACCGGGGAGCTGTTTTTT,CASSQTGGLNTGELFF
few,-,TRBV2,TRBJ1-2,TGTGCCAGCAGGGACAGAAGGGGCTATGGCTACACCTTC,CASRDRRGYGYTF
few,TRBD1,TRBV12-3/TRBV12-4,TRBJ2-7,TGTGCCAGCAGCTCGGACAGGTACGAGCAGTACTTC,CASSSDRYEQYF